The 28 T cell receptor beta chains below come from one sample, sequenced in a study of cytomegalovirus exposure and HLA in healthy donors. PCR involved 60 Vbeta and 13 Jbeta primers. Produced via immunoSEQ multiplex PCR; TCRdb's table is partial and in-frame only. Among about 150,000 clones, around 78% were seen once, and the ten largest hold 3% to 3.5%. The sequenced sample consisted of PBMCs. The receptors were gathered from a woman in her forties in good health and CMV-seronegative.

Here the CDR3 reads CASSNPAADSNYGYTF. CDR3 nucleotides: TGTGCCAGCAGTAACCCCGCCGCGGACTCCAACTATGGCTACACCTTC. This chain connects TRBV6-6 to TRBJ1-2; no definite D call. The CDR3 runs to 16 residues. V lost 5 bases, J lost 2 bases, and 18 bases lay in between. Germline V gene data show CDR1 as MNHNY and CDR2 as SVGAGI (reference sequence).

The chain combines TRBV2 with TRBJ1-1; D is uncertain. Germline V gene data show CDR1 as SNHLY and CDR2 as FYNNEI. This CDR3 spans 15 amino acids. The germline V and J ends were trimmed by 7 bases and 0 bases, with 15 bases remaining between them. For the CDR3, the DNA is TGTGCCAGCAAGACTAACGGCAATATGAACACTGAAGCTTTCTTT. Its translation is CASKTNGNMNTEAFF.

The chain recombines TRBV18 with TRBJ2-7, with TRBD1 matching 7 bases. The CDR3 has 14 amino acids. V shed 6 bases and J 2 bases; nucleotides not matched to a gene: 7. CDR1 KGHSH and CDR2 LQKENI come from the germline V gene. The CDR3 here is CASSLRGTTYEQYF. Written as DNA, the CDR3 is TGTGCCAGCTCTCTCAGGGGGACCACCTACGAGCAGTACTTC.

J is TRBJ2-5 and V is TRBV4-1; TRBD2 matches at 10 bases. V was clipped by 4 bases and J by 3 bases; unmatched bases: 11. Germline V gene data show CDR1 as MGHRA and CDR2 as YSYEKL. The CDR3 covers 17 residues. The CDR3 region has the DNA TGCGCCAGCAGCCGCTGGGTACTAGCGGGGTCTGAAGAGACCCAGTACTTC. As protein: CASSRWVLAGSEETQYF.

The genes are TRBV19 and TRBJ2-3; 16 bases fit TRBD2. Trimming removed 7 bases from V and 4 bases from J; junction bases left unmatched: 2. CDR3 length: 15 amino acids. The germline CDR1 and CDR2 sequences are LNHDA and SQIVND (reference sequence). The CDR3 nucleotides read TGTGCCAGTAAAGGGACTAGCGGGGGGGCAGATACGCAGTATTTT. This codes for CASKGTSGGADTQYF.

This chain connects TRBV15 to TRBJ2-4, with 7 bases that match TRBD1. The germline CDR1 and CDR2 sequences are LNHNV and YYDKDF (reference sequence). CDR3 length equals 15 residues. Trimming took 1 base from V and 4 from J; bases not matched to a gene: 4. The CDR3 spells CATSRAGQEKNIQYF. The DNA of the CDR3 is TGTGCCACCAGCAGAGCCGGACAGGAGAAAAACATTCAGTACTTC.

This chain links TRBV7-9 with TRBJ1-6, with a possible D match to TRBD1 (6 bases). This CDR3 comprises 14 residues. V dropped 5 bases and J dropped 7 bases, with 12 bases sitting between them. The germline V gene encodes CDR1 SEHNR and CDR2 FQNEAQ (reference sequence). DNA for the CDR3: TGTGCCAGCAGCCCGACAGGCGTAAATTCACCCCTCCACTTT. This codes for CASSPTGVNSPLHF.

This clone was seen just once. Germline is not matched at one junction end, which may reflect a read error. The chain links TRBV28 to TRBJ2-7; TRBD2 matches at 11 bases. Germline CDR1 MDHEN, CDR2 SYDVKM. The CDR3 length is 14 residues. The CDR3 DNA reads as TGTGCCAACAGTTTAGCGGGGGGGCTCTACGAGCAGTACTTC. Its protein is CANSLAGGLYEQYF.

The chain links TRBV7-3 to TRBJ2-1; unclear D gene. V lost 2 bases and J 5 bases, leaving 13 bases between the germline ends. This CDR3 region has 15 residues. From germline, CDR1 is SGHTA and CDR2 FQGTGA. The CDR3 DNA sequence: TGTGCCAGCAGCTTAGCTGCCGAACCAGACAATGAGCAGTTCTTC. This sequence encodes CASSLAAEPDNEQFF.

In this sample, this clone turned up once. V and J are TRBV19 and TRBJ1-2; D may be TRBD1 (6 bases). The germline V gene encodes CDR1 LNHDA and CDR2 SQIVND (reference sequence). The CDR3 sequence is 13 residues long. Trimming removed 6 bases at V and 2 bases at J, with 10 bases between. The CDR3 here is CASRWTANYGYTF. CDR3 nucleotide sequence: TGTGCCAGTAGGTGGACAGCGAACTATGGCTACACCTTC.

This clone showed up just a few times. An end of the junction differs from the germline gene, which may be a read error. CDR3 protein: CASSQVGTSGTDTQYF. CDR3 DNA sequence: TGCGCCAGCAGCCAAGTCGGGACTAGCGGCACAGATACGCAGTATTTT. The rearrangement links TRBV13 to TRBJ2-3; TRBD2 aligns across 10 bases. The CDR3 spans 16 residues. Germline V lookup: CDR1 PRHDT, CDR2 FYEKMQ (reference sequence).

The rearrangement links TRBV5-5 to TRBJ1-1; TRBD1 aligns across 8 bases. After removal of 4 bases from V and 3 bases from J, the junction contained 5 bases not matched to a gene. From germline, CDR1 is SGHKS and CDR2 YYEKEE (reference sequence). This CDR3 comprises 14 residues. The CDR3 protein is CASSRDRGDTEAFF. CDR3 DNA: TGTGCCAGCAGCCGAGACAGGGGCGACACTGAAGCTTTCTTT.

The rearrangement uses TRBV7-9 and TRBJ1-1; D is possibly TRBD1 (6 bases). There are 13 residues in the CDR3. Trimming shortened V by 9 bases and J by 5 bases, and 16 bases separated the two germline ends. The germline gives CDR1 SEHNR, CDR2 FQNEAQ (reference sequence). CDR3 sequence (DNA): TGTGCCAGTACTAGACAGGTCCTTACTGAAGCTTTCTTT. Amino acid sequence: CASTRQVLTEAFF.

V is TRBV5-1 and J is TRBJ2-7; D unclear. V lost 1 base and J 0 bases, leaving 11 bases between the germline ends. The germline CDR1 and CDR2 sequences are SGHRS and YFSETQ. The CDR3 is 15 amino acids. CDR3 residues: CASSLWPPNSYEQYF. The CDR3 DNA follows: TGCGCCAGCAGCTTGTGGCCACCGAACTCCTACGAGCAGTACTTC.

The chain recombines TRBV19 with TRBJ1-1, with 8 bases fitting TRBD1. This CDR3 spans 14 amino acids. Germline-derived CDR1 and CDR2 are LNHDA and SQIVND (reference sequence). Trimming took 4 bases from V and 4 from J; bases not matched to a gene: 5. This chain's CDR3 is CASSKIDRGTEAFF. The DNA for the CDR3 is TGTGCCAGTAGTAAAATCGACAGGGGCACTGAAGCTTTCTTT. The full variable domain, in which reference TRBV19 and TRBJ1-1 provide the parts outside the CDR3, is DGGITQSPKYLFRKEGQNVTLSCEQNLNHDAMYWYRQDPGQGLRLIYYSQIVNDFQKGDIAEGYSVSREKKESFPLTVTSAQKNPTAFYLCASSKIDRGTEAFFGQGTRLTVV.

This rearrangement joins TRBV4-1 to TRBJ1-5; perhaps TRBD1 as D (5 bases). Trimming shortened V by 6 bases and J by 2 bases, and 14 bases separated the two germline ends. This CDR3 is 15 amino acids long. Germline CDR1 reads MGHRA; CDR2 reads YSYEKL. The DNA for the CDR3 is TGCGCCAGCAGTACCTTCAGGGAAGGCAATCAGCCCCAGCATTTT. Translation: CASSTFREGNQPQHF.

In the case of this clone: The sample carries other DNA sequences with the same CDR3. In DNA form, the CDR3 reads TGTGCCAGCTCACCGGGACTAGGAGGCGAGACCCAGTACTTC. This encodes CASSPGLGGETQYF. The chain is built from TRBV18 and TRBJ2-5; TRBD2 agrees at 8 bases. CDR3 length: 14 residues. After removal of 3 bases from V and 5 bases from J, the junction contained 5 bases not matched to a gene. Germline-derived CDR1 and CDR2 are KGHSH and LQKENI.

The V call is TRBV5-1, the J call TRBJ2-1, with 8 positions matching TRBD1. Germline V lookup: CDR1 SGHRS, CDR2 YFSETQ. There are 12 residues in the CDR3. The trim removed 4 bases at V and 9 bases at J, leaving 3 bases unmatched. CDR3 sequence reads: CASSTQGAEQFF. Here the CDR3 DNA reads TGCGCCAGCAGCACTCAGGGGGCTGAGCAGTTCTTC.

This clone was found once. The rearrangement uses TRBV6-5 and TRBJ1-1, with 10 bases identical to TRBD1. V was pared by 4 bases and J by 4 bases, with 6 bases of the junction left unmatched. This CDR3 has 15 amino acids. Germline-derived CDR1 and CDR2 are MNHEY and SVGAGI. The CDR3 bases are TGTGCCAGCAGTTGGGGACAGGGGAGATCCACTGAAGCTTTCTTT. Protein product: CASSWGQGRSTEAFF.

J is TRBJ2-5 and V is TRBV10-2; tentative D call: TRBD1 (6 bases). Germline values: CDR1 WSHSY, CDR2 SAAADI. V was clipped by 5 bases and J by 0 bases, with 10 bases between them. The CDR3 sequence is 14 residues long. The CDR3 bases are TGCGCCAGCAGTTTCGGACAGTACCAAGAGACCCAGTACTTC. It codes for CASSFGQYQETQYF.

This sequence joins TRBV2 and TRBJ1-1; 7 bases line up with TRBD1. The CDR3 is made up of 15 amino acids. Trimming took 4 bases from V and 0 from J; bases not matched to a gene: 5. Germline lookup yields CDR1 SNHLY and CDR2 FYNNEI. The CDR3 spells CASSGTGTVNTEAFF. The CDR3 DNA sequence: TGTGCCAGCAGTGGCACCGGGACAGTGAACACTGAAGCTTTCTTT.

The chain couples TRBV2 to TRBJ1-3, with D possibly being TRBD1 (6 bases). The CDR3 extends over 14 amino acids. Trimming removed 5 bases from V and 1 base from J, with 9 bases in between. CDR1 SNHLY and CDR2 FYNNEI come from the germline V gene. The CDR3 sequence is CASSIGGSGNTIYF. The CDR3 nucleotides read TGTGCCAGCAGTATAGGGGGATCTGGAAACACCATATATTTT.

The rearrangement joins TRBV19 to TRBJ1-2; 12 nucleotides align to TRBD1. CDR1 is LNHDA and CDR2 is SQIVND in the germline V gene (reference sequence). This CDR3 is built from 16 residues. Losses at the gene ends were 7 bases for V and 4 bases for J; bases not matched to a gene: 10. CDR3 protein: CASKSHGTGGAYGYTF. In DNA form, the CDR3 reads TGTGCCAGTAAATCACACGGGACAGGGGGCGCCTATGGCTACACCTTC.

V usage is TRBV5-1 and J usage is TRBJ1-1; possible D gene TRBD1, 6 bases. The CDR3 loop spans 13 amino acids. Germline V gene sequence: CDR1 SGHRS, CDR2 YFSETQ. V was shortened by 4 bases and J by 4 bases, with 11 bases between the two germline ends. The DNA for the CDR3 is TGCGCCAGCAGCAGGGGGGGGACCACTGAAGCTTTCTTT. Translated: CASSRGGTTEAFF.

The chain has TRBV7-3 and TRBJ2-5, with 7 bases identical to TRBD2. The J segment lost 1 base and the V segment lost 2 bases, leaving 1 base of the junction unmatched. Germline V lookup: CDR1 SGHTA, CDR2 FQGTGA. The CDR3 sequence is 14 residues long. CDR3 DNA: TGTGCCAGCAGCTTAGGCGGGGGCCAAGAGACCCAGTACTTC. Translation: CASSLGGGQETQYF.

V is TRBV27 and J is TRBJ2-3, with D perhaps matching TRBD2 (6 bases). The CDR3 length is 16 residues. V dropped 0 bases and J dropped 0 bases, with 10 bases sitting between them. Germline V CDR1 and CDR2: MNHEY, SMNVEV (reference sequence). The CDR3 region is CASSLSGLTSTDTQYF. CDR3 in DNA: TGTGCCAGCAGTTTATCGGGACTGACTAGCACAGATACGCAGTATTTT.

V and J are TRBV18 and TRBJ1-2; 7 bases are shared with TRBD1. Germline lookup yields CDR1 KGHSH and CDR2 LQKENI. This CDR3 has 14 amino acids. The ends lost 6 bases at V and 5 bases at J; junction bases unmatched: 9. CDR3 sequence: CASSRGQVVYGYTF. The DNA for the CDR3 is TGTGCCAGCTCTCGCGGACAGGTAGTTTATGGCTACACCTTC.

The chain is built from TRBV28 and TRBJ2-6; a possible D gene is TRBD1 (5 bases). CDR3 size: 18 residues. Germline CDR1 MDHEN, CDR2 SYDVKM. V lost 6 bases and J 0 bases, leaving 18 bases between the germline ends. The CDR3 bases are TGTGCCAGCAGCCCCACCGCTCACAGGCGCTCTGGGGCCAACGTCCTGACTTTC. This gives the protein CASSPTAHRRSGANVLTF.